The 30 T cell receptor beta chains presented below share a single source sample, sequenced in a study of T cell repertoires in cytomegalovirus infection. TCRdb re-called the reads with MiXCR, one entry per CDR3 protein. The sample has around 300,000 distinct CDR3 sequences; over 7.5% are singletons. The sample comprised PBMCs. The source is a human donor in good health (CMV status not recorded). Some clones in this sample may be carry-over from other donors' samples.

The chain recombines TRBV6-2 or TRBV6-3 with TRBJ2-1; 9 positions match TRBD2. With 4 bases clipped from V and 5 bases from J, the junction kept 6 bases outside the gene matches. Per germline, CDR1 MNHEY and CDR2 SVGEGT. The CDR3 is made up of 15 amino acids. The CDR3 DNA follows: TGTGCCAGCAGTTCCGGGACTAGCCGGGACAATGAGCAGTTCTTC. Translated, it gives CASSSGTSRDNEQFF.

This clonotype showed up many times. This sequence joins TRBV7-9 and TRBJ1-1; D call uncertain. V lost 6 bases to trimming and J lost 0 bases, with 11 bases between them. The CDR3 is 14 amino acids. The V gene's germline CDR1 is SEHNR and CDR2 FQNEAQ (reference sequence). CDR3 amino acids: CASSHKTMNTEAFF. The CDR3 DNA sequence: TGTGCCAGCAGTCACAAAACTATGAACACTGAAGCTTTCTTT.

This clonotype was found many times. The chain links TRBV12-3 or TRBV12-4 to TRBJ1-2; D gene unclear. V lost 1 base and J lost 8, with 17 bases in between. The length of the CDR3 is 15 residues. CDR3 DNA sequence: TGTGCCAGCAGTTTAGGGGTAACCTTCTGGAGAGGCTACACCTTC. This codes for CASSLGVTFWRGYTF.

The chain recombines TRBV19 with TRBJ1-1; tentatively, D is TRBD1 (6 bases). The CDR3 length is 13 residues. Trimming stripped 10 bases from V and 1 base from J, with 13 bases between. Per the germline V gene, CDR1 is LNHDA and CDR2 is SQIVND (reference sequence). CDR3 sequence reads: CATSDSSNTEAFF. CDR3 DNA: TGTGCCACCTCGGACAGTTCGAACACTGAAGCTTTCTTT.

The chain employs TRBV18 and TRBJ2-7, with D unclear. V was shortened by 2 bases and J by 2 bases, with 13 bases between the two germline ends. Germline V gene data show CDR1 as KGHSH and CDR2 as LQKENI. CDR3 length: 15 residues. This chain's CDR3 is CASSPKLVPPYEQYF. CDR3 nucleotide sequence: TGTGCCAGCTCACCAAAGTTAGTGCCCCCCTACGAGCAGTACTTC.

The chain has TRBV6-2 or TRBV6-3 and TRBJ2-7, with D possibly TRBD1 on 6 matching bases. The CDR3 length is 14 residues. Looked up from germline, CDR1 is MNHEY and CDR2 is SVGEGT. V was shortened by 5 bases and J by 1 base, with 12 bases between the two germline ends. This CDR3 reads CASSKSGESYEQYF. The CDR3 DNA is TGTGCCAGCAGTAAATCAGGGGAATCCTACGAGCAGTACTTC.

In its sample, this clonotype was seen many times. The gene calls are TRBV24-1 and TRBJ2-6, with D possibly matching TRBD2 (6 bases). The germline V and J ends were trimmed by 7 bases and 5 bases, with 11 bases remaining between them. The CDR3 runs to 14 residues. Germline V gene lookup returns CDR1 KGHDR and CDR2 SFDVKD. CDR3 DNA: TGTGCCACCAGGGGGAGGAGCTGGGCCAACGTCCTGACTTTC. Residues: CATRGRSWANVLTF.

Remarks on this clonotype: This clone may be a read error of a much larger clone one base away. The rearrangement joins TRBV11-2 to TRBJ2-1; D is perhaps TRBD2 (5 bases). This CDR3 has 12 amino acids. CDR1 and CDR2 from the germline V gene are SGHAT and FQNNGV. The V gene lost 5 bases and the J gene lost 14 bases, with 16 bases spanning the gap. The CDR3: CASSPGGCGEFF. The CDR3 nucleotides read TGTGCCAGCAGCCCAGGCGGGTGTGGAGAGTTCTTC.

This clonotype has ten or more counts. The chain joins TRBV7-3 to TRBJ2-4, with D possibly being TRBD1 (5 bases). The CDR3 has 14 amino acids. The ends were cut back, 0 bases at V and 5 bases at J, with 8 bases in the middle. CDR1 and CDR2 from the germline V gene are SGHTA and FQGTGA. The CDR3 DNA is TGTGCCAGCAGCTTAACTGGCAGGGAAAACATTCAGTACTTC. Encoded protein: CASSLTGRENIQYF.

The rearrangement links TRBV2 to TRBJ1-1, with 9 bases matching TRBD1. CDR1 and CDR2 (germline): SNHLY, FYNNEI. The CDR3 is 15 residues long. V was clipped by 4 bases and J by 0 bases; unmatched bases: 3. The CDR3 sequence: CASSGQGVLNTEAFF. The DNA for the CDR3 is TGTGCCAGCAGTGGACAGGGGGTTTTGAACACTGAAGCTTTCTTT.

This clonotype was found many times. This rearrangement joins TRBV7-3 to TRBJ2-3, with D uncertain. V lost 4 bases and J 1 base, leaving 6 bases between the germline ends. The V gene's germline CDR1 is SGHTA and CDR2 FQGTGA. The CDR3 sequence is 13 residues long. CDR3 in DNA: TGTGCCAGCAGCTCCCCAGGCACAGATACGCAGTATTTT. This codes for CASSSPGTDTQYF.

The chain is built from TRBV5-6 and TRBJ1-3; no definite D call. This CDR3 comprises 15 residues. Germline lookup yields CDR1 SGHDT and CDR2 YYEEEE. Trimming removed 0 bases from V and 2 bases from J, with 9 bases in between. The DNA of the CDR3 is TGTGCCAGCAGCTTGGTCCCTAGTCCTGGAAACACCATATATTTT. Translation: CASSLVPSPGNTIYF. Full variable domain (outside the CDR3, taken from reference TRBV5-6 and TRBJ1-3): DAGVTQSPTHLIKTRGQQVTLRCSPKSGHDTVSWYQQALGQGPQFIFQYYEEEERQRGNFPDRFSGHQFPNYSSELNVNALLLGDSALYLCASSLVPSPGNTIYFGEGSWLTVV.

The V gene is TRBV30, the J gene TRBJ2-2; 8 bases are a match to TRBD2. There are 16 residues in the CDR3. Germline V gene sequence: CDR1 GTSNPN, CDR2 SVGIG (reference sequence). J gave up 6 bases and V 5 bases, and 14 bases lay outside the gene matches. The CDR3 is CAWSHLAGPGAGELFF. For the CDR3, the DNA is TGTGCCTGGTCGCACCTAGCGGGCCCGGGGGCCGGGGAGCTGTTTTTT.

This clonotype was seen ten or more times. This chain joins TRBV7-2 and TRBJ2-4, with 7 bases matching TRBD1. The CDR3 runs to 15 residues. Germline-derived CDR1 and CDR2 are SGHTA and FQGNSA. J was trimmed by 0 bases and V by 7 bases; bases with no gene match: 6. CDR3 protein: CASTRDSLAKNIQYF. CDR3 nucleotide sequence: TGTGCCAGCACCAGGGACAGCCTAGCCAAAAACATTCAGTACTTC. The full variable domain, completed using reference TRBV7-2 and TRBJ2-4, is GAGVSQSPSNKVTEKGKDVELRCDPISGHTALYWYRQSLGQGLEFLIYFQGNSAPDKSGLPSDRFSAERTGGSVSTLTIQRTQQEDSAVYLCASTRDSLAKNIQYFGAGTRLSVL.

In this sample, this clonotype turned up many times. This chain connects TRBV7-2 to TRBJ2-3, with D possibly being TRBD2 (5 bases). The germline V gene has CDR1 SGHTA and CDR2 FQGNSA. Between the trimmed V and J ends, which lost 8 bases and 0 bases, there was a span of 15 bases. This CDR3 is 15 amino acids long. The CDR3 here is CASLGWRSSTDTQYF. CDR3 DNA: TGTGCCAGCCTTGGATGGAGGTCTAGCACAGATACGCAGTATTTT.

This clonotype has a count of ten or more. The V gene is TRBV7-6, the J gene TRBJ2-5, with D possibly being TRBD1 or TRBD2 (5 bases each). Germline V gene lookup returns CDR1 SGHVS and CDR2 FNYEAQ. The CDR3 sequence is 12 residues long. The ends were cut back, 5 bases at V and 4 bases at J, with 8 bases in the middle. CDR3 in amino acids: CASSPGPETQYF. Here the CDR3 DNA reads TGTGCCAGCAGCCCGGGACCAGAGACCCAGTACTTC.

This clonotype was seen only a few times. This chain connects TRBV12-3 or TRBV12-4 to TRBJ1-1; D possibly corresponds to TRBD1 (6 bases). The CDR3 is 14 amino acids. Trimming took 2 bases from V and 6 from J, leaving 13 bases between them. The CDR3 sequence: CASSLRGGGAEAFF. The CDR3 coding sequence is TGTGCCAGCAGTTTAAGGGGGGGGGGGGCTGAAGCTTTCTTT.

This chain connects TRBV28 to TRBJ1-1, with D tentatively TRBD1 (5 bases). Per germline, CDR1 MDHEN and CDR2 SYDVKM. The CDR3 spans 15 residues. V was shortened by 4 bases and J by 4 bases, with 16 bases between the two germline ends. This chain's CDR3 is CASSSDALGGTEAFF. The CDR3 nucleotides read TGTGCCAGCAGTTCAGATGCCCTTGGGGGCACTGAAGCTTTCTTT. The entire variable domain, with the rest obtained from reference TRBV28 and TRBJ1-1, is as follows: DVKVTQSSRYLVKRTGEKVFLECVQDMDHENMFWYRQDPGLGLRLIYFSYDVKMKEKGDIPEGYSVSREKKERFSLILESASTNQTSMYLCASSSDALGGTEAFFGQGTRLTVV.

This clonotype was counted between two and nine times. V and J are TRBV5-1 and TRBJ1-1, with a possible D match to TRBD1 (5 bases). The CDR3 extends over 12 amino acids. The germline V and J ends were trimmed by 0 bases and 11 bases, with 11 bases remaining between them. Looked up from germline, CDR1 is SGHRS and CDR2 is YFSETQ. CDR3 amino acids: CASSLDGGDAFF. The DNA for the CDR3 is TGCGCCAGCAGCTTGGATGGGGGAGACGCTTTCTTT.

The rearrangement joins TRBV19 to TRBJ2-1, with D unresolved. Looked up from germline, CDR1 is LNHDA and CDR2 is SQIVND (reference sequence). V shed 8 bases and J shed 0 bases, with 11 bases lying between them. The CDR3 covers 14 residues. The CDR3 DNA follows: TGTGCCAGTGGCAGGCGGTACTCCTACAATGAGCAGTTCTTC. It encodes CASGRRYSYNEQFF.

This clonotype was detected many times. The chain combines TRBV28 with TRBJ2-1; 9 nucleotides line up with TRBD1. The germline gives CDR1 MDHEN, CDR2 SYDVKM. V shed 5 bases, J shed 6 bases, and the junction held 2 bases outside the gene matches. The CDR3 spans 13 residues. The CDR3 nucleotides are TGTGCCAGCAGTCTGACAGGGGGCAATGAGCAGTTCTTC. Its protein is CASSLTGGNEQFF.

This clonotype was seen ten or more times. The chain recombines TRBV28 with TRBJ1-1; possible D gene TRBD1, 5 bases. Germline assignment: CDR1 MDHEN and CDR2 SYDVKM. The CDR3 is 16 amino acids. V lost 4 bases, J lost 5 bases, and 20 bases lay in between. The CDR3 DNA follows: TGTGCCAGCAGTTCTCTTCTCGGGACCCCAGGGACTGAAGCTTTCTTT. It yields the protein CASSSLLGTPGTEAFF.

This clonotype was seen ten or more times. The chain carries TRBV7-2 and TRBJ2-1; TRBD2 agrees at 7 bases. Germline V lookup: CDR1 SGHTA, CDR2 FQGNSA. Trimming took 5 bases from V and 3 from J; bases not matched to a gene: 7. This CDR3 has 15 residues. The CDR3 sequence: CASSPTSDFYNEQFF. DNA of the CDR3: TGTGCCAGCAGCCCTACTAGCGACTTCTACAATGAGCAGTTCTTC.

The chain has TRBV7-8 and TRBJ2-7, with D perhaps given as TRBD1 or TRBD2 (5 bases each). The CDR3 contains 15 residues. CDR1 is SGHVS and CDR2 is FQNEAQ in the germline V gene. Trimming stripped 5 bases from V and 2 bases from J, with 16 bases between. As DNA, the CDR3 is TGTGCCAGCAGCATCACCGGGACGGCTACCTACGAGCAGTACTTC. It specifies CASSITGTATYEQYF.

V and J are TRBV29-1 and TRBJ2-1, with D maybe TRBD1 (6 bases). CDR3 length: 12 residues. The germline gives CDR1 SQVTM, CDR2 ANQGSEA. V gave up 8 bases and J gave up 5 bases, with 13 bases separating them. In nucleotides, the CDR3 is TGCAGCTTGTCGGGACAAAACAATGAGCAGTTCTTC. It yields the protein CSLSGQNNEQFF.

Many counts were recorded for this clonotype. V gene TRBV10-3 combines with J gene TRBJ1-5; D may be TRBD1 (6 bases). V gave up 4 bases and J gave up 4 bases, with 11 bases separating them. CDR3 length: 14 residues. CDR1 and CDR2 from the germline V gene are ENHRY and SYGVKD. The CDR3 loop is CAISARQGNQPQHF. CDR3 bases: TGTGCCATCAGTGCCCGGCAGGGGAATCAGCCCCAGCATTTT.

The J gene is TRBJ2-3, the V gene TRBV11-1, with TRBD2 identical over 8 bases. Trimming cost V 5 bases and J 4 bases; bases outside gene matches: 17. Per germline, CDR1 SGHAT and CDR2 FQDESV (reference sequence). This CDR3 has 18 amino acids. CDR3 bases: TGTGCCAGCAGCCCCCCCCAAGGTAGCGGGAATAAGGCAGATACGCAGTATTTT. Its protein is CASSPPQGSGNKADTQYF.

The table lists this clonotype with a few counts. The genes are TRBV5-1 and TRBJ2-5; possibly TRBD2 for D (6 bases). This CDR3 contains 16 residues. Looked up from germline, CDR1 is SGHRS and CDR2 is YFSETQ. Trimming left V 0 bases short and J 0 bases short, with 12 bases between. The CDR3 sequence is CASSLVTGAYQETQYF. The CDR3 nucleotides are TGCGCCAGCAGCTTGGTGACGGGAGCATACCAAGAGACCCAGTACTTC. Full variable domain (remainder filled in from reference TRBV5-1 and TRBJ2-5): KAGVTQTPRYLIKTRGQQVTLSCSPISGHRSVSWYQQTPGQGLQFLFEYFSETQRNKGNFPGRFSGRQFSNSRSEMNVSTLELGDSALYLCASSLVTGAYQETQYFGPGTRLLVL.

The chain combines TRBV7-9 with TRBJ1-1, with unresolved D. The CDR3 is made up of 13 amino acids. Germline CDR1 SEHNR, CDR2 FQNEAQ (reference sequence). The ends were cut back, 8 bases at V and 1 base at J, with 11 bases in the middle. The CDR3 nucleotides are TGTGCCAGCTTGAGGGCAGAGAACACTGAAGCTTTCTTT. Translated, it gives CASLRAENTEAFF.

This clonotype was counted at least ten times. The chain has TRBV7-2 and TRBJ1-4; weak D call: TRBD1 (6 bases). Germline loops: CDR1 SGHTA, CDR2 FQGNSA. This CDR3 contains 19 residues. The V end was cut by 5 bases, the J end by 0 bases, with 22 bases between. The CDR3 DNA is TGTGCCAGCAGCCCAAAGGGGGGCCTATCCGTGTCAACTAATGAAAAACTGTTTTTT. Protein sequence: CASSPKGGLSVSTNEKLFF.